The 26 T cell receptor beta chains presented below share a single source sample, sequenced in a study of shared clonotypes between healthy human individuals. TCRdb keeps only in-frame clones here, not all; method: immunoSEQ multiplex PCR. The sample includes about 380,000 clones, roughly 96% of them seen just once. Sequences were obtained from memory CD8+ T cells sorted from blood. Subset given: CD45RO+ cells pooled with CCR7-negative TemRA cells. The receptors here all came from a man aged 25-45 years in good health.

The chain has TRBV6-1 and TRBJ2-3, with a possible D match to TRBD2 (5 bases). The germline V gene encodes CDR1 MNHNS and CDR2 SASEGT. Trimming took off 4 bases at V and 4 bases at J, with 15 bases between the two ends. The CDR3 sequence is 15 residues long. CDR3 loop: CASSGLPASADTQYF. Here the CDR3 DNA reads TGTGCCAGCAGTGGACTACCAGCGTCCGCAGATACGCAGTATTTT.

The CDR3 nucleotides are TGCGCCAGCAGCTTGCTGCTAGGATATGAGCAGTTCTTC. Residues: CASSLLLGYEQFF. This chain links TRBV5-1 with TRBJ2-1; D gene unclear. The length of the CDR3 is 13 residues. V lost 1 base and J lost 8, with 10 bases in between. The germline V gene has CDR1 SGHRS and CDR2 YFSETQ. The whole variable domain, filled in from reference TRBV5-1 and TRBJ2-1, reads KAGVTQTPRYLIKTRGQQVTLSCSPISGHRSVSWYQQTPGQGLQFLFEYFSETQRNKGNFPGRFSGRQFSNSRSEMNVSTLELGDSALYLCASSLLLGYEQFFGPGTRLTVL.

Worth noting for this clone: The same CDR3 is also encoded by other DNA sequences in this sample. This rearrangement joins TRBV10-3 to TRBJ2-7; D unresolved. The germline gives CDR1 ENHRY, CDR2 SYGVKD. Trimming left V 3 bases short and J 4 bases short, with 4 bases between. The CDR3 has 11 amino acids. CDR3 amino acids: CAISERYEQYF. CDR3 DNA: TGTGCCATCAGTGAACGGTACGAGCAGTACTTC.

The chain links TRBV28 to TRBJ2-4; TRBD2 aligns across 11 bases. CDR1 is MDHEN and CDR2 is SYDVKM in the germline V gene. V shed 4 bases, J shed 2 bases, and the junction held 10 bases outside the gene matches. The CDR3 sequence is 18 residues long. The CDR3 region has the DNA TGTGCCAGCAGTTCGGGCACTAGCGGGGGACGGACCAAAAACATTCAGTACTTC. It specifies CASSSGTSGGRTKNIQYF.

The chain couples TRBV28 to TRBJ2-3; D might be TRBD2 (5 bases). CDR1 is MDHEN, CDR2 SYDVKM, per germline. Trimming took 2 bases from V and 5 from J, leaving 8 bases between them. The CDR3 runs to 13 residues. This chain's CDR3 is CASSLMGVDTQYF. The CDR3 DNA reads as TGTGCCAGCAGTTTAATGGGAGTAGATACGCAGTATTTT.

The chain joins TRBV18 to TRBJ1-1; D is ambiguous. V gave up 3 bases and J gave up 1 base, with 6 bases separating them. Germline lookup yields CDR1 KGHSH and CDR2 LQKENI. There are 13 residues in the CDR3. The CDR3: CASSPAQNTEAFF. In nucleotides, the CDR3 is TGTGCCAGCTCACCTGCGCAGAACACTGAAGCTTTCTTT.

The chain recombines TRBV2 with TRBJ2-5; D gene ambiguous. Germline V gives CDR1 SNHLY, CDR2 FYNNEI. V lost 8 bases to trimming and J lost 5 bases, with 12 bases between them. There are 12 residues in the CDR3. The CDR3 nucleotides are TGTGCCAGCTTCGAGGAGACGGAGACCCAGTACTTC. It specifies CASFEETETQYF.

V is TRBV30 and J is TRBJ2-2, with TRBD2 matching over 10 bases. Losses at the gene ends were 1 base for V and 6 bases for J; bases not matched to a gene: 8. CDR3 length: 16 residues. CDR1 and CDR2 (germline): GTSNPN, SVGIG (reference sequence). CDR3 loop: CAWSAGSGRAAGELFF. CDR3 coding DNA: TGTGCCTGGAGTGCCGGGAGCGGGAGGGCCGCCGGGGAGCTGTTTTTT.

With respect to this clone: Other DNA sequences in the same sample also yield this CDR3. This chain connects TRBV28 to TRBJ1-1; D might be TRBD1 (5 bases). V was pared by 5 bases and J by 2 bases, with 12 bases between. The length of the CDR3 is 14 residues. Germline lookup yields CDR1 MDHEN and CDR2 SYDVKM. CDR3 bases: TGTGCCAGCAGTCCCGGGACGGTAAACACTGAAGCTTTCTTT. Its protein is CASSPGTVNTEAFF.

The chain is built from TRBV29-1 and TRBJ2-7; 7 bases fit TRBD1. The CDR3 totals 15 residues. Germline V CDR1 and CDR2: SQVTM, ANQGSEA. V shed 5 bases and J 0 bases; nucleotides not matched to a gene: 10. CDR3 protein: CSVWSRWTGSYEQYF. DNA for the CDR3: TGCAGCGTTTGGTCCCGTTGGACAGGCTCCTACGAGCAGTACTTC.

V and J are TRBV11-2 and TRBJ2-1; D perhaps matches TRBD2 (5 bases). The CDR3 runs 13 residues. V lost 8 bases to trimming and J lost 5 bases, with 13 bases between them. CDR1 is SGHAT, CDR2 FQNNGV, per germline. The CDR3 DNA reads as TGTGCCAGCGGTACTAGTCTCGACAATGAGCAGTTCTTC. Its translation: CASGTSLDNEQFF.

The chain couples TRBV10-3 to TRBJ1-3, with D uncertain. The CDR3 spans 13 residues. The ends were cut back, 2 bases at V and 7 bases at J, with 9 bases in the middle. Germline lookup yields CDR1 ENHRY and CDR2 SYGVKD. CDR3 loop: CAISEEGRNTIYF. The CDR3 DNA sequence: TGTGCCATCAGTGAGGAGGGTAGGAACACCATATATTTT.

The rearrangement links TRBV5-8 to TRBJ2-3; D remains ambiguous. Per the germline V gene, CDR1 is SGHTS and CDR2 is YDEGEE. The CDR3 is 13 residues long. The V end lost 6 bases, the J end lost 5 bases, and 13 bases lay between the germline ends. The CDR3 DNA follows: TGTGCCAGCACCCCTGGTCCAAAAGATACGCAGTATTTT. Translating it yields CASTPGPKDTQYF.

The chain is built from TRBV30 and TRBJ1-3, with D tentatively TRBD1 (5 bases). This CDR3 has 15 amino acids. The V end was cut by 0 bases, the J end by 4 bases, with 13 bases between. Germline V CDR1 and CDR2: GTSNPN, SVGIG (reference sequence). The CDR3 spells CAWSVRGGAGNTIYF. In nucleotides, the CDR3 is TGTGCCTGGAGTGTACGGGGAGGGGCCGGAAACACCATATATTTT.

The gene calls are TRBV11-2 and TRBJ2-7; TRBD2 matches at 9 bases. CDR1 is SGHAT and CDR2 is FQNNGV in the germline V gene. CDR3 length: 16 amino acids. J gave up 0 bases and V 3 bases, and 6 bases lay outside the gene matches. CDR3 in amino acids: CASSFPSGISSYEQYF. DNA for the CDR3: TGTGCCAGCAGCTTTCCTAGCGGGATCAGCTCCTACGAGCAGTACTTC.

The chain uses TRBV10-3 and TRBJ2-4, with 7 bases matching TRBD2. CDR1 and CDR2 (germline): ENHRY, SYGVKD. The CDR3 totals 17 residues. V shed 0 bases, J shed 0 bases, and the junction held 5 bases outside the gene matches. The CDR3 DNA sequence: TGTGCCATCAGTGAGTCGGGGGGACTAACAGCCAAAAACATTCAGTACTTC. As protein: CAISESGGLTAKNIQYF.

The rearrangement joins TRBV2 to TRBJ2-5; D ambiguous. The V end was cut by 8 bases, the J end by 1 base, with 11 bases between. Germline CDR1 is SNHLY and CDR2 is FYNNEI. The CDR3 covers 13 residues. This CDR3 reads CASGRTAQETQYF. The CDR3 bases are TGTGCCAGCGGAAGGACCGCCCAAGAGACCCAGTACTTC.

CDR3 sequence: CASSRGLDTQYF. Written as DNA, the CDR3 is TGTGCCAGCAGCCGGGGGTTAGATACGCAGTATTTT. The chain carries TRBV2 and TRBJ2-3; D is perhaps TRBD2 (6 bases). Germline CDR1 reads SNHLY; CDR2 reads FYNNEI. The CDR3 sequence is 12 residues long. The V gene lost 6 bases and the J gene lost 5 bases, with 9 bases spanning the gap.

This clone was observed a single time. V usage is TRBV11-2 and J usage is TRBJ1-2, with D possibly matching TRBD1 (5 bases). The CDR3 totals 15 residues. V dropped 0 bases and J dropped 5 bases, with 13 bases sitting between them. In germline, CDR1 is SGHAT, CDR2 FQNNGV. As DNA, the CDR3 is TGTGCCAGCAGCTTAGACGGTGGGGGACTTTATGGCTACACCTTC. Translated, it gives CASSLDGGGLYGYTF.

This chain connects TRBV5-1 to TRBJ2-1, with TRBD2 matching over 10 bases. V dropped 3 bases and J dropped 0; count of bases not matched to a gene: 6. CDR1 and CDR2 (germline): SGHRS, YFSETQ. The length of the CDR3 is 17 residues. The CDR3 DNA is TGCGCCAGCAGCTCCCTAACTAGCGGGGTCTCCTACAATGAGCAGTTCTTC. Protein sequence: CASSSLTSGVSYNEQFF.

This chain links TRBV6-1 with TRBJ1-5; D gene uncertain. Germline V gene lookup returns CDR1 MNHNS and CDR2 SASEGT. V shed 0 bases and J shed 3 bases, with 12 bases lying between them. The CDR3 contains 16 residues. For the CDR3, the DNA is TGTGCCAGCAGTGAAGCTAGAAGCTGGGACAATCAGCCCCAGCATTTT. It encodes CASSEARSWDNQPQHF.

This CDR3 is CASSFTRHEQYF. CDR3 DNA sequence: TGTGCCAGCAGTTTCACCCGACACGAGCAGTACTTC. The V and J genes are TRBV28 and TRBJ2-7; D is ambiguous. The CDR3 has 12 amino acids. V shed 3 bases and J shed 5 bases, with 8 bases lying between them. Germline values: CDR1 MDHEN, CDR2 SYDVKM. Filled out from reference TRBV28 and TRBJ2-7, the complete variable domain reads DVKVTQSSRYLVKRTGEKVFLECVQDMDHENMFWYRQDPGLGLRLIYFSYDVKMKEKGDIPEGYSVSREKKERFSLILESASTNQTSMYLCASSFTRHEQYFGPGTRLTVT.

The rearrangement uses TRBV28 and TRBJ1-5, with a tentative D call TRBD1 (6 bases). Germline CDR1 reads MDHEN; CDR2 reads SYDVKM. V was trimmed by 6 bases and J by 15 bases, leaving 18 bases between them. CDR3 size: 12 residues. CDR3 protein: CASRNGGAEGHF. For the CDR3, the DNA is TGTGCCAGCAGGAATGGGGGCGCCGAGGGGCATTTT. The whole variable domain, filled in from reference TRBV28 and TRBJ1-5, reads DVKVTQSSRYLVKRTGEKVFLECVQDMDHENMFWYRQDPGLGLRLIYFSYDVKMKEKGDIPEGYSVSREKKERFSLILESASTNQTSMYLCASRNGGAEGHFGDGTRLSIL.

This chain joins TRBV10-3 and TRBJ1-2; maybe TRBD1 (5 bases). The CDR3 is made up of 16 amino acids. Trimming removed 0 bases at V and 4 bases at J, with 15 bases between. Looked up from germline, CDR1 is ENHRY and CDR2 is SYGVKD. CDR3 region: CAISESGLNSAYGYTF. The CDR3 DNA is TGTGCCATCAGTGAGTCGGGACTGAACTCGGCCTATGGCTACACCTTC.

The J gene is TRBJ2-4, the V gene TRBV7-2, with D perhaps matching TRBD1 (5 bases). With 5 bases removed from V and 9 bases from J, the gap between germline ends came to 20 bases. The germline V gene encodes CDR1 SGHTA and CDR2 FQGNSA. The length of the CDR3 is 15 residues. CDR3 sequence: CASSATRVGLGIQYF. DNA for the CDR3: TGTGCCAGCAGCGCAACCAGGGTCGGGTTGGGCATTCAGTACTTC.

CDR3 sequence: CASSGRTVYWDGYTF. DNA for the CDR3: TGTGCCAGCAGTGGACGGACCGTTTACTGGGATGGCTACACCTTC. This rearrangement joins TRBV6-1 to TRBJ1-2; no definite D call. The germline V gene has CDR1 MNHNS and CDR2 SASEGT. The CDR3 spans 15 residues. V was clipped by 4 bases and J by 6 bases, with 18 bases between them.